A single sample is the source of the 19 T cell receptor beta chains below, sequenced in a study of T cell changes during pregnancy in multiple sclerosis. Repertoires were generated with immunoSEQ multiplex PCR, while TCRdb's copy carries only in-frame clones and drops some. The sample carries about 40,000 clones, about 91% recorded once. Here the sequenced sample was CD8+ T cells from peripheral blood mononuclear cells, taken before pregnancy. Receptor source: a female donor with multiple sclerosis, enrolled in a pregnancy study.

This chain connects TRBV5-1 to TRBJ1-4, with 9 bases matching TRBD1. The CDR3 has 17 amino acids. The J segment lost 7 bases and the V segment lost 0 bases, leaving 10 bases of the junction unmatched. Germline V gene sequence: CDR1 SGHRS, CDR2 YFSETQ. CDR3 residues: CASSLAETGGFAEKLFF. The CDR3 DNA reads TGCGCCAGCAGCTTGGCCGAGACAGGGGGTTTCGCTGAAAAACTGTTTTTT.

The genes are TRBV27 and TRBJ2-1; the D is unclear. CDR1 is MNHEY, CDR2 SMNVEV, per germline (reference sequence). Trimming shortened V by 6 bases and J by 3 bases, and 9 bases separated the two germline ends. This CDR3 region has 13 residues. The CDR3 reads CASRKGGYNEQFF. Written as DNA, the CDR3 is TGTGCCAGCAGGAAAGGCGGCTACAATGAGCAGTTCTTC.

The J gene is TRBJ1-1, the V gene TRBV19; 7 positions agree with TRBD1. Losses at the gene ends were 7 bases for V and 6 bases for J; bases not matched to a gene: 14. This CDR3 has 15 residues. In germline, CDR1 is LNHDA, CDR2 SQIVND (reference sequence). CDR3 sequence: CASMVSAGGFSEAFF. For the CDR3, the DNA is TGTGCCAGTATGGTGAGCGCAGGGGGTTTCTCTGAAGCTTTCTTT.

This clone was detected only once. The chain joins TRBV29-1 to TRBJ2-1; D gene ambiguous. The CDR3 length is 12 residues. Per germline, CDR1 SQVTM and CDR2 ANQGSEA. Trimming stripped 6 bases from V and 5 bases from J, with 11 bases between. The CDR3 bases are TGCAGCGTAATCCAGGAAGACAATGAGCAGTTCTTC. Its translation: CSVIQEDNEQFF.

The V and J genes are TRBV2 and TRBJ2-1, with 10 nucleotides matching TRBD2. The CDR3 covers 15 residues. CDR1 and CDR2 from the germline V gene are SNHLY and FYNNEI. With V trimmed by 0 bases and J by 6 bases, 2 bases remained unmatched. The CDR3 bases are TGTGCCAGCAGTGAAGCACTAGCGGGACCCAATGAGCAGTTCTTC. It translates to CASSEALAGPNEQFF.

J is TRBJ2-1 and V is TRBV7-2; 9 bases are shared with TRBD2. This CDR3 is 15 amino acids long. After removal of 2 bases from V and 4 bases from J, the junction contained 3 bases not matched to a gene. Per germline, CDR1 SGHTA and CDR2 FQGNSA. The CDR3 loop is CASSLIAGVYNEQFF. CDR3 DNA: TGTGCCAGCAGCTTAATAGCGGGAGTGTACAATGAGCAGTTCTTC.

The chain combines TRBV7-2 with TRBJ2-1, with D unresolved. The germline gives CDR1 SGHTA, CDR2 FQGNSA. This CDR3 is 15 amino acids long. Trimming removed 3 bases from V and 0 bases from J, with 9 bases in between. CDR3: CASSFSQSSYNEQFF. The CDR3 DNA reads TGTGCCAGCAGCTTCAGTCAGTCCTCCTACAATGAGCAGTTCTTC.

V is TRBV28 and J is TRBJ1-4, with TRBD1 identical over 7 bases. The CDR3 totals 16 residues. V lost 5 bases, J lost 3 bases, and 9 bases stayed unmatched. Germline V gene lookup returns CDR1 MDHEN and CDR2 SYDVKM. CDR3 bases: TGTGCCAGCAGTATTCACACAGGGGCTCCTAATGAAAAACTGTTTTTT. It codes for CASSIHTGAPNEKLFF.

The chain joins TRBV9 to TRBJ1-5; D ambiguous. Trimming shortened V by 1 base and J by 0 bases, and 5 bases separated the two germline ends. The CDR3 loop spans 14 amino acids. Germline V lookup: CDR1 SGDLS, CDR2 YYNGEE. CDR3 amino acids: CASSVSGSNQPQHF. Here the CDR3 DNA reads TGTGCCAGCAGCGTATCAGGTAGCAATCAGCCCCAGCATTTT.

The V gene is TRBV4-1, the J gene TRBJ2-7; 8 nucleotides match TRBD2. The germline gives CDR1 MGHRA, CDR2 YSYEKL. The CDR3 sequence is 15 residues long. The V gene end was trimmed by 5 bases and the J gene end by 2 bases; junction bases not matched to a gene: 8. CDR3 residues: CASSRISGSAYEQYF. In DNA form, the CDR3 reads TGCGCCAGCAGCAGAATCAGCGGGAGCGCCTACGAGCAGTACTTC.

The rearrangement uses TRBV28 and TRBJ2-7; D possibly corresponds to TRBD2 (6 bases). CDR3 length: 14 amino acids. The V gene's germline CDR1 is MDHEN and CDR2 SYDVKM. The V end lost 4 bases, the J end lost 4 bases, and 14 bases lay between the germline ends. The chain's CDR3 is CASSSGRERYEQYF. The CDR3 bases are TGTGCCAGCAGTTCCGGCCGGGAGAGGTACGAGCAGTACTTC.

The CDR3 nucleotides are TGCAGCGTTGAAGCCCCGACAGATACGCAGTATTTT. Translated, it gives CSVEAPTDTQYF. The chain joins TRBV29-1 to TRBJ2-3; D is uncertain. Trimming removed 1 base from V and 3 bases from J, with 5 bases in between. CDR3 size: 12 residues. Germline-derived CDR1 and CDR2 are SQVTM and ANQGSEA.

The chain joins TRBV4-1 to TRBJ2-2; the match to TRBD2 covers 11 bases. This CDR3 has 18 residues. Germline V gene sequence: CDR1 MGHRA, CDR2 YSYEKL. V gave up 4 bases and J gave up 8 bases; unmatched junction bases: 15. The CDR3 reads CASSLDGSGRVRVGELFF. DNA for the CDR3: TGCGCCAGCAGCCTAGATGGTAGCGGGAGGGTCCGGGTTGGGGAGCTGTTTTTT.

The gene calls are TRBV6-1 and TRBJ1-5; 7 bases are a match to TRBD1. Germline loops: CDR1 MNHNS, CDR2 SASEGT. The CDR3 consists of 16 residues. Unmatched junction bases numbered 4, after V lost 2 bases and J lost 0 bases. The CDR3 loop reads CASSEWGTDSNQPQHF. Written as DNA, the CDR3 is TGTGCCAGCAGTGAATGGGGGACAGATAGCAATCAGCCCCAGCATTTT.

This clone came up once. The V gene is TRBV7-2, the J gene TRBJ2-3, with TRBD2 as a possible D gene (6 bases). The V gene's germline CDR1 is SGHTA and CDR2 FQGNSA. This CDR3 has 16 residues. Trimming removed 5 bases at V and 2 bases at J, with 17 bases between. In nucleotides, the CDR3 is TGTGCCAGCAGCCATTGGCTTGCGGGAAACACAGATACGCAGTATTTT. Amino acids: CASSHWLAGNTDTQYF.

This chain joins TRBV6-5 and TRBJ1-1; the match to TRBD1 covers 7 bases. The CDR3 is 12 amino acids. The germline CDR1 and CDR2 sequences are MNHEY and SVGAGI. Trimming at V came to 2 bases and at J to 12 bases, leaving 6 bases not matched to a gene. This CDR3 is CASSYLGQPPFF. Written as DNA, the CDR3 is TGTGCCAGCAGTTACCTGGGACAGCCGCCTTTCTTT.

This chain joins TRBV28 and TRBJ1-1; D ambiguous. The CDR3 is made up of 14 amino acids. Germline CDR1 MDHEN, CDR2 SYDVKM. Trimming pared 4 bases from V and 1 base from J, leaving 10 bases between. CDR3 DNA: TGTGCCAGCAGTTGGTACACCTCGAACACTGAAGCTTTCTTT. Translated: CASSWYTSNTEAFF.

This clone has only one observation. This chain connects TRBV7-9 to TRBJ2-7; TRBD1 matches 7 bases. This CDR3 is built from 14 residues. V gave up 1 base and J gave up 3 bases; unmatched junction bases: 3. Germline V gene lookup returns CDR1 SEHNR and CDR2 FQNEAQ (reference sequence). The CDR3 here is CASSLVGGYYEQYF. The DNA for the CDR3 is TGTGCCAGCAGCTTAGTAGGGGGCTACTACGAGCAGTACTTC.

Details on this clone: Other nucleotide sequences from this sample produce the same CDR3. The V call is TRBV27, the J call TRBJ2-1; maybe TRBD2 (6 bases). CDR1 and CDR2 (germline): MNHEY, SMNVEV (reference sequence). V dropped 0 bases and J dropped 0 bases, with 6 bases sitting between them. CDR3 size: 15 residues. The CDR3 reads CASSLSGSSYNEQFF. CDR3 nucleotide sequence: TGTGCCAGCAGTTTATCCGGGAGCTCCTACAATGAGCAGTTCTTC.